These 11 T cell receptor beta chains were sequenced from one sample in a study of control samples from healthy donors and cancer patients (dated by TCRdb to the early 2020s). Library preparation used the immunoSEQ multiplex PCR assay. The table was pulled from immuneACCESS by TCRdb, which kept in-frame rearrangements only. Such tables lose some clones; where checked, under half of the loss comes from unresolved V genes, and the rest has no known cause. The sample has under 450,000 clones on record, 75% to 95% of them singletons. The biggest ten clones account for 5% to 8% of the sample. The material sequenced was PBMCs. These receptors came from a man aged 35-49 years with head and neck cancer.

Turning to this clone: This sample includes further DNA sequences coding for the same CDR3. This chain connects TRBV9 to TRBJ2-7; 12 bases align to TRBD2. The ends lost 0 bases at V and 3 bases at J; junction bases unmatched: 1. Germline CDR1 is SGDLS and CDR2 is YYNGEE. The CDR3 totals 15 residues. The CDR3 region has the DNA TGTGCCAGCAGCGTAGGACTAGCGGGAGACTACGAGCAGTACTTC. It yields the protein CASSVGLAGDYEQYF.

The V and J genes are TRBV5-1 and TRBJ1-1; D perhaps matches TRBD1 (5 bases). Trimming pared 4 bases from V and 0 bases from J, leaving 13 bases between. This CDR3 is built from 15 residues. Germline assignment: CDR1 SGHRS and CDR2 YFSETQ. The CDR3 here is CASSPSGGVNTEAFF. The DNA for the CDR3 is TGCGCCAGCAGCCCGTCCGGGGGGGTGAACACTGAAGCTTTCTTT.

The rearrangement uses TRBV7-9 and TRBJ2-2, with TRBD2 identical over 9 bases. V was clipped by 5 bases and J by 7 bases; unmatched bases: 11. CDR1 and CDR2 (germline): SEHNR, FQNEAQ (reference sequence). The CDR3 consists of 16 residues. The CDR3 loop reads CASSRMVAGVGGELFF. Written as DNA, the CDR3 is TGTGCCAGCAGCCGGATGGTAGCGGGAGTTGGCGGGGAGCTGTTTTTT.

This clone was counted between two and nine times. The chain is built from TRBV28 and TRBJ1-2, with TRBD1 as a possible D gene (6 bases). V dropped 4 bases and J dropped 0 bases, with 30 bases sitting between them. Germline V CDR1 and CDR2: MDHEN, SYDVKM. CDR3 length: 21 amino acids. The CDR3 DNA follows: TGTGCCAGCAGTTCTCCCTGGGCAGGGGCGATACTGGCAACTGCTAACTATGGCTACACCTTC. Protein: CASSSPWAGAILATANYGYTF.

The rearrangement joins TRBV24-1 to TRBJ2-2; D call uncertain. Deletions cut 3 bases from V and 9 bases from J, with 10 bases between. CDR1 and CDR2 from the germline V gene are KGHDR and SFDVKD. CDR3 length: 13 residues. The CDR3 loop is CATSDPVDWELFF. The CDR3 DNA is TGTGCCACCAGTGATCCGGTCGACTGGGAGCTGTTTTTT.

The V call is TRBV5-4, the J call TRBJ2-5; maybe TRBD2 (6 bases). Germline loops: CDR1 SGHNT, CDR2 YYREEE (reference sequence). Trimming removed 1 base from V and 2 bases from J, with 12 bases in between. The CDR3 length is 15 residues. The CDR3 reads CASSLHGGDQETQYF. The CDR3 DNA reads as TGTGCCAGCAGCTTGCACGGGGGAGATCAAGAGACCCAGTACTTC.

The rearrangement links TRBV5-1 to TRBJ2-5, with D possibly being TRBD1 (5 bases). There are 15 residues in the CDR3. Germline V gene sequence: CDR1 SGHRS, CDR2 YFSETQ. The V and J ends lost 0 bases and 1 base respectively, with 10 bases between them. CDR3 bases: TGCGCCAGCAGCTTGGGTGACAGAGGCCAAGAGACCCAGTACTTC. Translated: CASSLGDRGQETQYF.

The rearrangement joins TRBV3-1 (or the pseudogene TRBV3-2) to TRBJ1-2; tentative D call: TRBD1 (6 bases). V lost 3 bases, J lost 4 bases, and 9 bases lay in between. Germline assignment: CDR1 LGHDT and CDR2 YNNKEL (reference sequence). The CDR3 loop spans 13 amino acids. The DNA for the CDR3 is TGTGCCAGCAGCCAGAGGGGGATCTATGGCTACACCTTC. Encoded protein: CASSQRGIYGYTF.

The chain recombines TRBV28 with TRBJ2-6; D call uncertain. The germline V gene has CDR1 MDHEN and CDR2 SYDVKM. CDR3 length: 15 residues. V shed 4 bases and J shed 0 bases, with 7 bases lying between them. CDR3 nucleotides: TGTGCCAGCAGTTCCCCTCACTCTGGGGCCAACGTCCTGACTTTC. Translation gives CASSSPHSGANVLTF.

Written as DNA, the CDR3 is TGTGCCATCACCGGAGGGCCGGGAAACACCATATATTTT. Protein: CAITGGPGNTIYF. The J gene is TRBJ1-3, the V gene TRBV10-3; no firm D call. This CDR3 contains 13 residues. V lost 7 bases and J lost 4, with 11 bases in between. CDR1 and CDR2 (germline): ENHRY, SYGVKD.

This rearrangement joins TRBV2 to TRBJ2-5; TRBD2 aligns across 11 bases. Germline V gene sequence: CDR1 SNHLY, CDR2 FYNNEI. J lost 4 bases, V lost 4 bases, and 2 bases had no gene match. This CDR3 comprises 14 residues. The CDR3 is CASSVTSGAETQYF. The CDR3 nucleotides are TGTGCCAGCAGTGTGACTAGCGGGGCAGAGACCCAGTACTTC.